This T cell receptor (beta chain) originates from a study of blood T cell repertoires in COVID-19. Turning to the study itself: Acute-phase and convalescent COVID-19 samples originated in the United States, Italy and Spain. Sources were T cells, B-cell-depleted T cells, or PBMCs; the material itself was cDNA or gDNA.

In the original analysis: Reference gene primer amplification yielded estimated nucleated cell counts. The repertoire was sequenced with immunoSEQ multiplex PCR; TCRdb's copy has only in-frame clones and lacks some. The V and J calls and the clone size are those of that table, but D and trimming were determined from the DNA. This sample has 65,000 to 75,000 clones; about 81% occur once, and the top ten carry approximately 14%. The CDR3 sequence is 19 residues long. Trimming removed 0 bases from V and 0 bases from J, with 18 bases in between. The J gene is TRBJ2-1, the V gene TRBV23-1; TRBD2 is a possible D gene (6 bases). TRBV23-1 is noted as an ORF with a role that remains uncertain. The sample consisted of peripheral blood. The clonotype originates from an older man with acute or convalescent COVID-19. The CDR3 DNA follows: TGCGCCAGCAGTCAATCGAAAGGGACTGCCACAAGCTCCTACAATGAGCAGTTCTTC. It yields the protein CASSQSKGTATSSYNEQFF.